The rows below give T cell receptor beta chains drawn from one sample of a study of T cells of healthy individuals. MiXCR was run by TCRdb on the 5' RACE reads, yielding one entry per CDR3 protein. The profile shows over 40,000 distinct CDR3 sequences, 4.5% of them singletons. These receptors came from a human donor in good health. CDR3s include the opening cysteine and the closing phenylalanine or tryptophan. The D gene is left open where the match is weak. The size entry is marked missing in some rows and otherwise reads once, few, many or a size class.

>TRBJ2-7|14|few|.|TRBV20-1
CSAREAEPPYEQYF
TGCAGTGCTAGGGAGGCTGAGCCCCCCTACGAGCAGTACTTC
>TRBJ2-5|15|many|.|TRBV19
CASSIRRGSQETQYF
TGTGCCAGTAGTATTCGGAGGGGATCTCAAGAGACCCAGTACTTC
>TRBJ2-7|15|.|TRBD2|TRBV30
CAWSVRLAVTYEQYF
TGTGCCTGGAGTGTTCGACTAGCGGTAACCTACGAGCAGTACTTC
>TRBJ2-1|11|few|.|TRBV5-1
CASSFTNEQFF
TGCGCCAGCAGCTTTACGAATGAGCAGTTCTTC
>TRBJ2-7|15|.|TRBD2|TRBV12-5
CASGSPRGGRYEQYF
TGTGCTAGTGGTTCCCCTCGGGGGGGGCGATACGAGCAGTACTTC
>TRBJ2-3|15|many|.|TRBV7-2
CASSLENRVADTQYF
TGTGCCAGCAGCTTAGAAAACAGGGTCGCAGATACGCAGTATTTT
>TRBJ2-1|15|many|TRBD2|TRBV20-1
CSARDLLAGYNEQFF
TGCAGTGCTAGAGATCTCCTAGCGGGATACAATGAGCAGTTCTTC
>TRBJ2-5|16|many|TRBD2|TRBV7-3
CASSLTASGGMETQYF
TGTGCCAGCAGCTTAACTGCGAGCGGGGGGATGGAGACCCAGTACTTC
>TRBJ1-6|13|many|.|TRBV12-3/TRBV12-4
CASSGDLDSPLHF
TGTGCCAGCAGTGGGGACCTAGACTCACCCCTCCACTTT
>TRBJ1-2|15|.|.|TRBV14
CASSHVGKWSDGYTF
TGTGCCAGCAGCCACGTGGGAAAGTGGTCCGATGGCTACACCTTC
>TRBJ1-6|14|few|.|TRBV12-3/TRBV12-4
CASSRRNRDSPLHF
TGTGCCAGCAGCCGCAGAAACAGGGACTCACCCCTCCACTTT
>TRBJ2-3|12|.|.|TRBV9
CASSDSGNTQYF
TGTGCCAGCAGCGACTCCGGCAATACGCAGTATTTT
>TRBJ2-6|20|many|TRBD2|TRBV6-5
CASSYETDSGRHSGANVLTF
TGTGCCAGCAGTTACGAGACGGATAGCGGGAGGCACTCTGGGGCCAACGTCCTGACTTTC
>TRBJ2-3|14|many|TRBD2|TRBV29-1
CSVELAESFDTQYF
TGCAGCGTTGAACTAGCGGAATCTTTTGATACGCAGTATTTT
>TRBJ1-1|11|many|.|TRBV6-6
CASLKYTEAFF
TGTGCCAGCCTTAAATACACTGAAGCTTTCTTT
>TRBJ1-6|14|many|TRBD1|TRBV5-1
CASSLGQQYSPLHF
TGCGCCAGCAGCCTGGGACAGCAATATTCACCCCTCCACTTT
>TRBJ2-2|15|many|.|TRBV2
CASSPRANKPGELFF
TGTGCCAGCAGTCCCCGCGCTAATAAACCCGGGGAGCTGTTTTTT
>TRBJ2-7|17|many|TRBD2|TRBV12-3/TRBV12-4
CASSMGLAGATSYEQYF
TGTGCCAGCAGTATGGGACTAGCGGGGGCTACAAGCTACGAGCAGTACTTC
>TRBJ1-6|14|many|.|TRBV19
CASRKDSYNSPLHF
TGTGCCAGTCGTAAAGACTCCTATAATTCACCCCTCCACTTT
>TRBJ2-3|15|few|.|TRBV5-1
CASSVLNRGGDTQYF
TGCGCCAGCAGTGTTTTGAACAGGGGAGGAGATACGCAGTATTTT
>TRBJ1-2|15|many|.|TRBV12-3/TRBV12-4
CASSLRAAHNYGYTF
TGTGCCAGCAGTTTAAGGGCGGCGCATAACTATGGCTACACCTTC
>TRBJ1-5|17|.|TRBD1|TRBV20-1
CSAREARGGDGRRPQHF
TGCAGTGCTAGAGAGGCCAGGGGGGGGGACGGACGACGGCCCCAGCATTTT
>TRBJ1-5|16|many|.|TRBV30
CAWSVSWERGNQPQHF
TGTGCCTGGAGTGTTAGTTGGGAGAGAGGCAATCAGCCCCAGCATTTT
>TRBJ2-1|15|many|TRBD2|TRBV6-5
CASSLSGGPHNEQFF
TGTGCCAGCAGCCTTAGCGGGGGGCCCCACAATGAGCAGTTCTTC
>TRBJ1-1|14|many|.|TRBV3-1
CASTPTRSNTEAFF
TGTGCCAGCACGCCGACGAGAAGTAACACTGAAGCTTTCTTT
>TRBJ2-7|15|many|TRBD2|TRBV6-5
CASSYSSSGGYEQYF
TGTGCCAGCAGTTACTCGAGCAGCGGGGGTTACGAGCAGTACTTC
>TRBJ2-1|12|many|.|TRBV20-1
CSAIERYNEQFF
TGCAGTGCAATCGAGCGGTACAATGAGCAGTTCTTC
>TRBJ2-7|15|many|.|TRBV7-3
CASSPRPTGTYEQYF
TGTGCCAGCAGCCCCCGCCCAACAGGGACCTACGAGCAGTACTTC
>TRBJ2-2|17|many|TRBD2|TRBV4-1
CASSPLGASGGTGELFF
TGCGCCAGCAGCCCTCTAGGGGCTAGCGGGGGGACCGGGGAGCTGTTTTTT
>TRBJ1-4|16|.|.|TRBV9
CASSRGSTGGNEKLFF
TGTGCCAGCAGCAGAGGCTCCACCGGGGGCAATGAAAAACTGTTTTTT
>TRBJ1-6|15|many|.|TRBV14
CASSQEGRMNSPLHF
TGTGCCAGCAGCCAAGAGGGACGGATGAATTCACCCCTCCACTTT
>TRBJ2-1|15|many|.|TRBV6-1
CASSKVAGWGDEQFF
TGTGCCAGCAGCAAAGTGGCAGGTTGGGGCGATGAGCAGTTCTTC
>TRBJ1-2|15|.|.|TRBV5-6
CASSRTGGVSYGYTF
TGTGCCAGCAGCCGGACGGGGGGGGTGAGCTATGGCTACACCTTC
>TRBJ2-7|14|.|TRBD2|TRBV7-2
CASSPTSGRVEQYF
TGTGCCAGCAGCCCAACTAGCGGGAGGGTCGAGCAGTACTTC
>TRBJ1-1|15|few|TRBD1|TRBV30
CAWSSRQGRGTEAFF
TGTGCCTGGAGTTCACGACAGGGGAGGGGCACTGAAGCTTTCTTT
>TRBJ2-7|12|many|.|TRBV7-6
CASSLGDREQYF
TGTGCCAGCAGCTTGGGGGACCGAGAGCAGTACTTC
>TRBJ1-2|14|many|TRBD1|TRBV10-3
CAIRPGQGADGYTF
TGTGCCATCAGGCCGGGACAGGGGGCGGATGGCTACACCTTC
>TRBJ2-1|12|many|.|TRBV27
CASSLLGDEQFF
TGTGCCAGCAGTTTATTAGGTGATGAGCAGTTCTTC
>TRBJ1-5|12|.|.|TRBV2
CASTASNQPQHF
TGTGCCAGTACAGCCAGTAATCAGCCCCAGCATTTT
>TRBJ1-2|15|few|.|TRBV7-2
CASSFPTADRDGYTF
TGTGCCAGCAGCTTCCCGACAGCAGATAGGGATGGCTACACCTTC
>TRBJ1-4|14|many|TRBD1|TRBV2
CASSPGQGLEKLFF
TGTGCCAGCAGTCCGGGACAGGGGCTTGAAAAACTGTTTTTT
>TRBJ2-5|14|.|.|TRBV11-2
CASSPREFQETQYF
TGTGCCAGTAGCCCCCGAGAGTTTCAAGAGACCCAGTACTTC
>TRBJ2-2|14|many|TRBD2|TRBV12-3/TRBV12-4
CASSRGGRAGELFF
TGTGCCAGCAGCCGGGGGGGTAGGGCCGGGGAGCTGTTTTTT